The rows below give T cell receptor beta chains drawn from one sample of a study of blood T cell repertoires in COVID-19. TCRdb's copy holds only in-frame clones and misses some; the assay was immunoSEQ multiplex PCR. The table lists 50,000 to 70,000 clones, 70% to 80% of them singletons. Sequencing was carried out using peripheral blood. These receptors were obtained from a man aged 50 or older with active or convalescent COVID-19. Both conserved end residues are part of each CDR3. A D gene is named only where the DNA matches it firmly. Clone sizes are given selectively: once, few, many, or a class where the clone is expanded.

CASSSQTGYNTGELFF	TGTGCCAGCAGCTCTCAGACTGGATACAACACCGGGGAGCTGTTTTTT	-	TRBV7-3	TRBJ2-2	-
CASSARDVAGNEQFF	TGTGCCAGCAGCGCACGGGACGTCGCGGGAAATGAGCAGTTCTTC	-	TRBV9	TRBJ2-1	-
CASSLTGDNSPLHF	TGTGCCAGCAGCCTTACAGGGGACAATTCACCCCTCCACTTT	-	TRBV7-3	TRBJ1-6	TRBD1
CASSLGGSLYNEQFF	TGTGCCAGCAGCCTGGGGGGTTCCCTTTACAATGAGCAGTTCTTC	-	TRBV3-1/TRBV3-2	TRBJ2-1	-
CASTGDSRGYTF	TGTGCCAGCACGGGGGACAGCAGAGGCTACACCTTC	-	TRBV2	TRBJ1-2	TRBD1
CASRPLAGGRDTQYF	TGTGCCAGCAGACCTTTAGCGGGAGGTCGAGATACGCAGTATTTT	once	TRBV14	TRBJ2-3	TRBD2
CATKDSSTDTQYF	TGTGCCACCAAGGATAGCAGCACAGATACGCAGTATTTT	-	TRBV24-1	TRBJ2-3	-
CASSLIGRDSYGYTF	TGTGCCAGCAGCTTAATCGGTAGGGACAGCTATGGCTACACCTTC	-	TRBV5-4	TRBJ1-2	TRBD1
CASSLVGSGRPSKLVEQYF	TGTGCCAGCAGCTTAGTAGGTAGCGGGAGGCCTTCCAAACTTGTTGAGCAGTACTTC	-	TRBV7-6	TRBJ2-7	TRBD2
CSVAIGGDSETQYF	TGCAGCGTTGCTATCGGAGGGGATTCGGAGACCCAGTACTTC	-	TRBV29-1	TRBJ2-5	-
CTSGQGASQPQHF	TGTACTTCGGGACAGGGGGCTAGTCAGCCCCAGCATTTT	few	TRBV19	TRBJ1-5	TRBD1
CASSVNALAVYNEQFF	TGTGCCAGCAGCGTAAATGCCTTGGCGGTCTACAATGAGCAGTTCTTC	-	TRBV9	TRBJ2-1	-
CASSLGAPNSPLHF	TGTGCCAGCAGCTTAGGGGCCCCTAATTCACCCCTCCACTTT	once	TRBV7-3	TRBJ1-6	-
CASTFIAGGEQFF	TGTGCCAGCACCTTTATTGCGGGGGGTGAGCAGTTCTTC	-	TRBV3-1/TRBV3-2	TRBJ2-1	TRBD2
CASSLGGSWEPQHF	TGTGCCAGCAGCTTAGGAGGGAGTTGGGAGCCCCAGCATTTT	-	TRBV7-9	TRBJ1-5	-
CASSDRGSGRSRNEQFF	TGTGCCAGTAGCGACAGGGGGAGCGGGAGGTCTAGGAATGAGCAGTTCTTC	-	TRBV19	TRBJ2-1	-
CASSWGGGNHQPQHF	TGTGCCAGCAGTTGGGGCGGGGGTAATCATCAGCCCCAGCATTTT	-	TRBV28	TRBJ1-5	-
CATSRVGGGQDTQYF	TGTGCCACCAGCAGAGTCGGGGGGGGGCAAGATACGCAGTATTTT	-	TRBV15	TRBJ2-3	TRBD2
CSVESMSPGYGYTF	TGCAGCGTTGAATCTATGAGTCCTGGCTATGGCTACACCTTC	few	TRBV29-1	TRBJ1-2	-
CASNPPPDRVNTEAFF	TGCGCCAGCAACCCTCCACCTGACAGGGTAAACACTGAAGCTTTCTTT	-	TRBV10-2	TRBJ1-1	TRBD1
CAWSVRDRGIYEQYF	TGTGCCTGGAGTGTACGTGACAGGGGGATTTACGAGCAGTACTTC	-	TRBV30	TRBJ2-7	TRBD1
CASSLEGTGYAFF	TGTGCCAGCAGCTTGGAGGGGACAGGGTATGCTTTCTTT	-	TRBV5-6	TRBJ1-1	TRBD1
CASSSHLGGWNTGELFF	TGTGCCAGCAGTTCTCACTTAGGGGGATGGAACACCGGGGAGCTGTTTTTT	-	TRBV27	TRBJ2-2	-
CATSRDRGETQYF	TGTGCCACCAGCAGAGATAGAGGAGAGACCCAGTACTTC	-	TRBV15	TRBJ2-5	-
CASSLGSGPVYEQYF	TGCGCCAGCAGCTTGGGAAGTGGGCCCGTCTACGAGCAGTACTTC	-	TRBV5-1	TRBJ2-7	-
CASSQRNSNQPQHF	TGTGCCAGCAGCCAGAGAAATAGCAATCAGCCCCAGCATTTT	-	TRBV3-1/TRBV3-2	TRBJ1-5	-
CAISETGYNEKLFF	TGTGCCATCAGTGAGACAGGGTATAATGAAAAACTGTTTTTT	-	TRBV10-3	TRBJ1-4	-
CASSIGQGRTEAFF	TGCGCCAGCAGCATCGGACAGGGAAGAACTGAAGCTTTCTTT	-	TRBV5-1	TRBJ1-1	TRBD1
CASSSWGRSTDTQYF	TGTGCCAGCAGCTCTTGGGGCAGGAGCACAGATACGCAGTATTTT	-	TRBV7-6	TRBJ2-3	-
CASSPPDREGEKLFF	TGTGCCAGCTCACCACCGGACAGGGAGGGCGAAAAACTGTTTTTT	-	TRBV18	TRBJ1-4	TRBD1
CASSAGVAGSADTQYF	TGTGCCAGCAGCGCCGGAGTAGCGGGGTCCGCAGATACGCAGTATTTT	-	TRBV9	TRBJ2-3	TRBD2
CATLQGRGETQYF	TGTGCCACCCTACAGGGCCGGGGAGAGACCCAGTACTTC	-	TRBV10-3	TRBJ2-5	-
CASSSGGATYNEQFF	TGTGCCAGCAGCTCTGGGGGGGCCACCTACAATGAGCAGTTCTTC	few	TRBV7-8	TRBJ2-1	-
CASSITLGTGQDGYTF	TGTGCCAGTAGTATCACCCTGGGAACAGGGCAGGATGGCTACACCTTC	-	TRBV19	TRBJ1-2	-
CASSLGRDQGPQHF	TGTGCCAGCAGCTTAGGTCGGGATCAAGGCCCCCAGCATTTT	few	TRBV7-9	TRBJ1-5	-
CASSAGGGGQETQYF	TGTGCCAGCAGCGCGGGAGGGGGGGGCCAGGAGACCCAGTACTTC	-	TRBV9	TRBJ2-5	TRBD2
CASSPYDLAGADTQYF	TGTGCCAGCTCTCCCTACGACTTGGCCGGGGCAGATACGCAGTATTTT	few	TRBV18	TRBJ2-3	-
CASSVEGQETQYF	TGTGCCAGCAGTGTCGAGGGCCAAGAGACCCAGTACTTC	-	TRBV2	TRBJ2-5	-
CARHGGEGVGAFF	TGTGCCCGCCATGGGGGGGAGGGGGTGGGAGCTTTCTTT	-	TRBV19	TRBJ1-1	-
CAISEQAETEAFF	TGTGCCATCAGTGAGCAGGCTGAGACTGAAGCTTTCTTT	-	TRBV10-3	TRBJ1-1	-
CASSLGLAGTDTQYF	TGTGCCAGCAGCCTCGGACTAGCGGGAACAGATACGCAGTATTTT	-	TRBV5-8	TRBJ2-3	TRBD2
CASSQGEGDSGNEQFF	TGTGCCAGCAGCCAGGGCGAGGGGGACAGCGGGAATGAGCAGTTCTTC	many	TRBV4-2	TRBJ2-1	-
CASSPRGESYEQYF	TGTGCCAGCAGCCCCCGGGGGGAATCCTACGAGCAGTACTTC	-	TRBV27	TRBJ2-7	TRBD2
CASSETTSLISGNTIYF	TGTGCCAGCAGTGAAACTACCAGTCTGATCTCTGGAAACACCATATATTTT	-	TRBV6-1	TRBJ1-3	-